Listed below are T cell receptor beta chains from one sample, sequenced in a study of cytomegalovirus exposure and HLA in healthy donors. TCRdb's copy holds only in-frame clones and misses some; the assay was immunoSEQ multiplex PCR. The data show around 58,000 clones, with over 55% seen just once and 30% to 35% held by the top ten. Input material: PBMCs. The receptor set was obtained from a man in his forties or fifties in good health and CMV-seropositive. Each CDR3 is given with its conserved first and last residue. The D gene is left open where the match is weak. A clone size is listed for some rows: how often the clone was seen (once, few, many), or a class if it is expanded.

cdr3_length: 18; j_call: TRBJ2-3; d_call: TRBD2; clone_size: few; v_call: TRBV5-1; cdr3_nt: TGCGCCAGCAGCTTGGGTAGCGGGGGGGTCCGTGTCACAGATACGCAGTATTTT; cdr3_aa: CASSLGSGGVRVTDTQYF
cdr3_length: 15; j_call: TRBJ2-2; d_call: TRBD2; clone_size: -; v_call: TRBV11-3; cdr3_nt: TGTGCCAGCAGCCCCCGGCCGGGGGGTGGCGGGGAGCTGTTTTTT; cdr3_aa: CASSPRPGGGGELFF
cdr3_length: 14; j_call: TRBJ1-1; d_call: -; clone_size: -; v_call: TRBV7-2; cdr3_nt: TGTGCCAGCAGCTTAACAGGAGAGGACACTGAAGCTTTCTTT; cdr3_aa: CASSLTGEDTEAFF
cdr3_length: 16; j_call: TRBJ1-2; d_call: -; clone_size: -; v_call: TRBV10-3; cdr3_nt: TGTGCCATCAGTGAGCCTTCGGCGGACCGGGGGACTGGCTACACCTTC; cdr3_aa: CAISEPSADRGTGYTF
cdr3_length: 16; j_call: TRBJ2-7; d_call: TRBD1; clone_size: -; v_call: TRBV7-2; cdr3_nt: TGTGCCAGCAGCCCTTTCCCGGGACAGGGAGCGGACGAGCAGTACTTC; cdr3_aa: CASSPFPGQGADEQYF
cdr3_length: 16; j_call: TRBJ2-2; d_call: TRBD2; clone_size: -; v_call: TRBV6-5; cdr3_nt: TGTGCCAGCAGTTACAGCAGCGGGGGGTCCACCGGGGAGCTGTTTTTT; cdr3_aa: CASSYSSGGSTGELFF
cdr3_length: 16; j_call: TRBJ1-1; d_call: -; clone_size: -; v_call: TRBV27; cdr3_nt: TGTGCCAGCAGTGCACAGGACAACGATTTGGGCACTGAAGCTTTCTTT; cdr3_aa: CASSAQDNDLGTEAFF
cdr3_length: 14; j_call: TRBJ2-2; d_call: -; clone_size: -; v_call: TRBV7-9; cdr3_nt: TGTGCCAGCAGGGACACCGCGAACACCGGGGAGCTGTTTTTT; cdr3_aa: CASRDTANTGELFF
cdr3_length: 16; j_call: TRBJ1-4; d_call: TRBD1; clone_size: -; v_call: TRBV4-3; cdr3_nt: TGCGCCAGCAGCCAAGGAGACAGGGGGAAAAATGAAAAACTGTTTTTT; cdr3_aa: CASSQGDRGKNEKLFF
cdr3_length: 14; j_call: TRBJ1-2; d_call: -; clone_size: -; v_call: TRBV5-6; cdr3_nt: TGTGCCAGCAGCTTGACAGGAGACTTGAGGGGCTACACCTTC; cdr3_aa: CASSLTGDLRGYTF
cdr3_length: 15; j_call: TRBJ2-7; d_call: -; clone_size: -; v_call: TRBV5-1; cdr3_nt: TGCGCCAGCAGCTTGGTTGTAGGGAGAACGTCTGACTGGTACTTC; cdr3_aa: CASSLVVGRTSDWYF
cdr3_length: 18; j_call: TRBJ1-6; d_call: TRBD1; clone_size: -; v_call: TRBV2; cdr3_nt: TGTGCCAGAGGCCGGGACAGGGCGTCGACTTCGGGGAATTCACCCCTCCACTTT; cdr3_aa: CARGRDRASTSGNSPLHF
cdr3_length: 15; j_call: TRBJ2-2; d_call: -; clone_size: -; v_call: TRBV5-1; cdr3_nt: TGCGCCAGCAGCTTGAGGAGCGCGAACACCGGGGAGCTGTTTTTT; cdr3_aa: CASSLRSANTGELFF
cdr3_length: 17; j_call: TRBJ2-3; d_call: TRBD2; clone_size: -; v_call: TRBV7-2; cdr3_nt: TGTGCCAGCAGCTTTATAGGAGCGGGGGGGGACACAGATACGCAGTATTTT; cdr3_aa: CASSFIGAGGDTDTQYF
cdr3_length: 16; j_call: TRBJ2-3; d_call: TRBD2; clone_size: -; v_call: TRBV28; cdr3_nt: TGTGCCAGCAGCTCCGGGACTAGCGGGGGCACAGATACGCAGTATTTT; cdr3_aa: CASSSGTSGGTDTQYF
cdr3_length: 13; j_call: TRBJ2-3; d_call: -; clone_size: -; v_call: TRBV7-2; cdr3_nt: TGTGCCAGCAGCTTATCGGGATTAGATACGCAGTATTTT; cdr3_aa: CASSLSGLDTQYF
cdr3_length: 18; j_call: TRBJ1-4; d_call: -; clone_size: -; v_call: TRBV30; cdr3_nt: TGTGCCTGGAGCTTCGCCCCGGCCGGGAGGGGAAGATTTGAAAAACTGTTTTTT; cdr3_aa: CAWSFAPAGRGRFEKLFF
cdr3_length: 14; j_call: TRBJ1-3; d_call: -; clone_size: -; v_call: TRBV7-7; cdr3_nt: TGTGCTAGCAGCTTGGACAACTCTGGAAACACCATATATTTT; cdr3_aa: CASSLDNSGNTIYF
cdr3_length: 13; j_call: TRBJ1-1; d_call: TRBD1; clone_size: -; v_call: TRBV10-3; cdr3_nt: TGTGCCATCAGTGGGGACAGGGACACTGAAGCTTTCTTT; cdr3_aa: CAISGDRDTEAFF
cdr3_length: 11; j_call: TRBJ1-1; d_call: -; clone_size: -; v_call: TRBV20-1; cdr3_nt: TGCAGTGCTCGTACGGACACTGAAGCTTTCTTT; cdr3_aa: CSARTDTEAFF
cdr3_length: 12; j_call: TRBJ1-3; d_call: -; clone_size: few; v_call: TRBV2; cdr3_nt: TGTGCCAGCAGCGGACAGGGAAACACCATATATTTT; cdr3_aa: CASSGQGNTIYF
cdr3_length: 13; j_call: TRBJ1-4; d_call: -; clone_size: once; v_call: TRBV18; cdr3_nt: TGTGCCAGCTCATCAGGACATAATGAAAAACTGTTTTTT; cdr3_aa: CASSSGHNEKLFF
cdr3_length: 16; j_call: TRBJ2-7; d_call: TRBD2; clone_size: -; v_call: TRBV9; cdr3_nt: TGTGCCAGCAGCGCCCGAGGAGCGGGGGCTATTTACGAGCAGTACTTC; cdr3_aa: CASSARGAGAIYEQYF
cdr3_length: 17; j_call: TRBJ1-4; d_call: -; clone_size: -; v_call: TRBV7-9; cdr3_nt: TGTGCCAGCAGCACCTCAATCAGTCTAGCGGCTAATGAAAAACTGTTTTTT; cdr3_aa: CASSTSISLAANEKLFF
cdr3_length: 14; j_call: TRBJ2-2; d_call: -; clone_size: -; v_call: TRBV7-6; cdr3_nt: TGTGCCAGCAAGCCGACAACCTCCACCGGGGAGCTGTTTTTT; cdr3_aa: CASKPTTSTGELFF
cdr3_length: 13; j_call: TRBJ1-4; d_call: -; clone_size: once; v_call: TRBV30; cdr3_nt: TGTGCCTGGAAGGGGGGGCGTCATGAAAAACTGTTTTTT; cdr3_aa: CAWKGGRHEKLFF
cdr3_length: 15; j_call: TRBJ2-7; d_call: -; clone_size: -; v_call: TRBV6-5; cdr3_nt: TGTGCCAGCAGTTCGACAGATTTTCCCTACTACGAGCAGTACTTC; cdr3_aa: CASSSTDFPYYEQYF
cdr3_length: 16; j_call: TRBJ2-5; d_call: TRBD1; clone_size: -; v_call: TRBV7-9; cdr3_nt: TGTGCCAGCAGCTCCCCTACCTCGACAGGGAAAGAGACCCAGTACTTC; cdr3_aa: CASSSPTSTGKETQYF
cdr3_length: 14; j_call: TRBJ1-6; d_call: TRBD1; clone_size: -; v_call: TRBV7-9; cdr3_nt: TGTGCCAGCAGCCCTGGGACAGCTGGTTCACCCCTCCACTTT; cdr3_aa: CASSPGTAGSPLHF
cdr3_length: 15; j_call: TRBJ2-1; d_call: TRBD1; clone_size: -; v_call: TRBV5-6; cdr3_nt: TGTGCCAGCAGCTTCGGGACAGGGGCCTACAATGAGCAGTTCTTC; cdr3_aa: CASSFGTGAYNEQFF
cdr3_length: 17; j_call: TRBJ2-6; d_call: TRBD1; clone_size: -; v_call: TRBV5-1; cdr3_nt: TGCGCCAGCAGCCAGGGACAGCCGACCTCTGGGGCCAACGTCCTGACTTTC; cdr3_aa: CASSQGQPTSGANVLTF
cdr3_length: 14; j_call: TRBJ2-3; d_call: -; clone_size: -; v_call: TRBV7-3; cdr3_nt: TGTGCCAGCAGCCCATCGGGCGGGGCTACCCAACAGTATTTT; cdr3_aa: CASSPSGGATQQYF
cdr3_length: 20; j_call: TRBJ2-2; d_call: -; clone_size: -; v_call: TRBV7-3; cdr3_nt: TGTGCCAGCAGCTTAGCCCCTCTAACGTCTGGTCAGACTTTCACCGGGGAGCTGTTTTTT; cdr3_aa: CASSLAPLTSGQTFTGELFF
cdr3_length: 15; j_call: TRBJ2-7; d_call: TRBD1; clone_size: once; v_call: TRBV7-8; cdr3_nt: TGTGCCAGCAGCTTAATCCAGGGGGAGAACTACGAGCAGTACTTC; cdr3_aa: CASSLIQGENYEQYF
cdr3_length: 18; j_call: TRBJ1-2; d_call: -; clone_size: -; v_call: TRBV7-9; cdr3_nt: TGTGCCAGCAGGAGAACTCGCGGACAGAACTCAGCTAACTATGGCTACACCTTC; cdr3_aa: CASRRTRGQNSANYGYTF
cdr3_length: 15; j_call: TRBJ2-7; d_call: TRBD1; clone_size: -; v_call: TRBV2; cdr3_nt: TGTGCCAGCAGTGTGGGACAGGGGAAGGTCTACGAGCAGTACTTC; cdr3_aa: CASSVGQGKVYEQYF
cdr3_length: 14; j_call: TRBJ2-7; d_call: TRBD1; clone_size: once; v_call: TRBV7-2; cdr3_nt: TGTGCCAGCAGCCGGGACAGGTTTTCCTACGAGCAGTACTTC; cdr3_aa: CASSRDRFSYEQYF
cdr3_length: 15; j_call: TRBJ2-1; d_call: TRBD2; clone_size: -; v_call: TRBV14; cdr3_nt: TGTGCCAGCTCCTCCCCGGGACTAGCGATAAATGAGCAGTTCTTC; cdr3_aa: CASSSPGLAINEQFF
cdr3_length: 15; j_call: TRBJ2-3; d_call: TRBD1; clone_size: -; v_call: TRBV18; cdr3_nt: TGTGCCAGCTCAACCCGACAGGGGGGAAAAGATACGCAGTATTTT; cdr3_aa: CASSTRQGGKDTQYF
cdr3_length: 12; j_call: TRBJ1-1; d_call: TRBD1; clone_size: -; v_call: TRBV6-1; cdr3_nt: TGTGCCGGCCAAAGGACAGGGGACGAAGCTTTCTTT; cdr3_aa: CAGQRTGDEAFF
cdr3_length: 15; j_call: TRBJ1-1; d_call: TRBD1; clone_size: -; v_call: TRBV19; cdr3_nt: TGTGCCAGTAGGACAGGGGAGGACGTGAACACTGAAGCTTTCTTT; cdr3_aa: CASRTGEDVNTEAFF
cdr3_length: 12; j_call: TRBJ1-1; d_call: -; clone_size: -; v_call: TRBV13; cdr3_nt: TGTGCCAGCATGCGGGGAAACACTGAAGCTTTCTTT; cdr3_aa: CASMRGNTEAFF
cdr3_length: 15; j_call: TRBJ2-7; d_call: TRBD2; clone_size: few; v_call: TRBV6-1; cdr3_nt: TGTGCCAGCAGTCCCGGATCCGGGGGGGTAAGAGAGCAGTACTTC; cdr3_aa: CASSPGSGGVREQYF
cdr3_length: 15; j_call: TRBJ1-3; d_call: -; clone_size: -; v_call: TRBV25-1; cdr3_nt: TGTGCCAGCAGTGAATATCAATTCTCTGGAAACACCATATATTTT; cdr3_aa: CASSEYQFSGNTIYF
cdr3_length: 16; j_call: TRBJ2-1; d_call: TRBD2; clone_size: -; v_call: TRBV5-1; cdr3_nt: TGCGCCAGCAGCTTGATATTAGCGGGGGACTACAATGAGCAGTTCTTC; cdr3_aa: CASSLILAGDYNEQFF
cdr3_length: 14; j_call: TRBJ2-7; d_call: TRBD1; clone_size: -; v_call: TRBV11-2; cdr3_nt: TGTGCCAGCAGCCGTTGGGACAGAACCTACGAGCAGTACTTC; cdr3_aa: CASSRWDRTYEQYF
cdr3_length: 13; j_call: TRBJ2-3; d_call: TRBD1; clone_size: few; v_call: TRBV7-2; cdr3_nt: TGTGCCAGCAGCCGACAGGGTTCAGATACGCAGTATTTT; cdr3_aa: CASSRQGSDTQYF
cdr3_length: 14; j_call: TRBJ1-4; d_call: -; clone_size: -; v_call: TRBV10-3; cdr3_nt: TGTGCCATCAGTGGAATCGAGGGTTACGAAAAACTGTTTTTT; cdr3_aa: CAISGIEGYEKLFF
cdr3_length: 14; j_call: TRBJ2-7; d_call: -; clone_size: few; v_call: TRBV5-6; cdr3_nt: TGTGCCAGCAACCGGGGACAATCAACCTACGAGCAGTACTTC; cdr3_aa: CASNRGQSTYEQYF
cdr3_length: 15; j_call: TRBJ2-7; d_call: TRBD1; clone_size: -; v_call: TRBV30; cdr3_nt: TGTGCCTGGAGTTCCGGGACAGGGGTCTCCTACGAGCAGTACTTC; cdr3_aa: CAWSSGTGVSYEQYF
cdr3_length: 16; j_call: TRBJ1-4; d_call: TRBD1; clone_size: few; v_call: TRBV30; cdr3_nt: TGTGCCTGGAGTGTACGGAGTGGGGACAGTAATGAAAAACTGTTTTTT; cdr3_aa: CAWSVRSGDSNEKLFF